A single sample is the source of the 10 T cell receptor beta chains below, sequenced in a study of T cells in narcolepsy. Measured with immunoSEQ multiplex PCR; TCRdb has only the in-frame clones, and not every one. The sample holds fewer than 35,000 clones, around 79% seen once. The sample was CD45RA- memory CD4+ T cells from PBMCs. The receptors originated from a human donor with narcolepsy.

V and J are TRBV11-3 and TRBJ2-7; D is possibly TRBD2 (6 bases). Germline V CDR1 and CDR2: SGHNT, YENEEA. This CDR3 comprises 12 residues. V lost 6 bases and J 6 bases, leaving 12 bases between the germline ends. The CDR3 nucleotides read TGTGCCAGCAGGGTAGGAGGGGCCGAGCAGTACTTC. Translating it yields CASRVGGAEQYF.

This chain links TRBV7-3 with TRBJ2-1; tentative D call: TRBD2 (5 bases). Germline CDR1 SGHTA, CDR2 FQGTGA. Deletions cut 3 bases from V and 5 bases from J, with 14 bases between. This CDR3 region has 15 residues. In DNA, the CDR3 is TGTGCCAGCAGCTTTCGGCTAGGAGGCAACAATGAGCAGTTCTTC. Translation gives CASSFRLGGNNEQFF. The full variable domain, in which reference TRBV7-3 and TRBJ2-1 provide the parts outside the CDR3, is GAGVSQTPSNKVTEKGKYVELRCDPISGHTALYWYRQSLGQGPEFLIYFQGTGAADDSGLPNDRFFAVRPEGSVSTLKIQRTERGDSAVYLCASSFRLGGNNEQFFGPGTRLTVL.

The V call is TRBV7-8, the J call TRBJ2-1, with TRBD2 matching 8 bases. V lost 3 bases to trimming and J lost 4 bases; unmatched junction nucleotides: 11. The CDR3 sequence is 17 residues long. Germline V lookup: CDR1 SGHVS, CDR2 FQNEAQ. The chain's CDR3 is CASSLTSSGPPYNEQFF. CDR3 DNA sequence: TGTGCCAGCAGCTTGACCTCTAGCGGGCCTCCATACAATGAGCAGTTCTTC.

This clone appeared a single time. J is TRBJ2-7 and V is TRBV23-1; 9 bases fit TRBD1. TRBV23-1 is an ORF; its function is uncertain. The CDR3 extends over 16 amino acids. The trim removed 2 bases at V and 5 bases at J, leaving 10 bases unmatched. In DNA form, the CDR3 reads TGCGCCAGCAGTCAAGCACTTCGACAGGGGGGCGACGAGCAGTACTTC. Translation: CASSQALRQGGDEQYF.

The chain's CDR3 is CASSSRQGANYGYTF. The CDR3 DNA sequence: TGCGCCAGCAGCTCTCGACAGGGGGCTAACTATGGCTACACCTTC. The chain uses TRBV5-1 and TRBJ1-2; 9 bases map to TRBD1. This CDR3 contains 15 residues. CDR1 is SGHRS, CDR2 YFSETQ, per germline. V gave up 3 bases and J gave up 0 bases; unmatched junction bases: 3.

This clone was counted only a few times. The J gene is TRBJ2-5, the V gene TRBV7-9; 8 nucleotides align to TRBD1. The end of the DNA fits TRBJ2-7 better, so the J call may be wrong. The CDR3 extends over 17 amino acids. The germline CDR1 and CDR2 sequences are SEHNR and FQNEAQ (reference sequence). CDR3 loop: CASSLDMGQVGSYEQYF. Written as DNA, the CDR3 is TGTGCCAGCAGCTTAGATATGGGACAGGTCGGTTCCTACGAGCAGTACTTC.

The CDR3 reads CASSRGYVNTEAFF. CDR3 DNA: TGTGCCAGCAGCCGAGGTTACGTGAACACTGAAGCTTTCTTT. The chain uses TRBV13 and TRBJ1-1; no firm D call. Deletions cut 5 bases from V and 0 bases from J, with 10 bases between. Germline V lookup: CDR1 PRHDT, CDR2 FYEKMQ (reference sequence). This CDR3 contains 14 residues.

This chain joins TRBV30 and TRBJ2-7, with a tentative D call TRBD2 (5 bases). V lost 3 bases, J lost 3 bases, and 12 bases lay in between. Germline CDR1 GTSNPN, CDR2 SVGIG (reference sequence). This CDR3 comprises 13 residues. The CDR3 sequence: CAWRRPGNYEQYF. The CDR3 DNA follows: TGTGCCTGGAGACGACCCGGGAACTACGAGCAGTACTTC.

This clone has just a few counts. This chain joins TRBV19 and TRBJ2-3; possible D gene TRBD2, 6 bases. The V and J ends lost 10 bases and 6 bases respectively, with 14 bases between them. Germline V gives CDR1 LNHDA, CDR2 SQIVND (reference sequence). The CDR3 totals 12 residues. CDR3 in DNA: TGTGCCACTAGCGAGGTGGGGGATACGCAGTATTTT. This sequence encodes CATSEVGDTQYF.

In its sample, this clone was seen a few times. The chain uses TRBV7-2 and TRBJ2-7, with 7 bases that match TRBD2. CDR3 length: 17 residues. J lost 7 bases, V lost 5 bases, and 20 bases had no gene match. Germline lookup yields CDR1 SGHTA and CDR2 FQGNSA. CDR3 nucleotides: TGTGCCAGCAGCGAAAACCTAGCAGGCGTCGCGCGGGGGGAGCAGTACTTC. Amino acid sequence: CASSENLAGVARGEQYF.